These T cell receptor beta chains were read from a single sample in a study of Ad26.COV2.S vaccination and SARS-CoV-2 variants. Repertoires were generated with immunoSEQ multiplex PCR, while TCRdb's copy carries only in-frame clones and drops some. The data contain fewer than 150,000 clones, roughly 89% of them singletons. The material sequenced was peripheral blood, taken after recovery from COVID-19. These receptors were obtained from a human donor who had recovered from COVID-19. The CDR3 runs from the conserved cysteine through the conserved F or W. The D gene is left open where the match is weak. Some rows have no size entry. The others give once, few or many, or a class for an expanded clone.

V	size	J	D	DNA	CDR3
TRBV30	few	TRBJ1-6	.	TGTGCCTGGAGTGTGACTAGAGGGGGTAATTCACCCCTCCACTTT	CAWSVTRGGNSPLHF
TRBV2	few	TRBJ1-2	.	TGTGCCAGCACGAAGGACGAAGCTAACTATGGCTACACCTTC	CASTKDEANYGYTF
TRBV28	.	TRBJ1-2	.	TGTGCCAGCAGCCATAGGGAATGGGGGTCCCGCTATGGCTACACCTTC	CASSHREWGSRYGYTF
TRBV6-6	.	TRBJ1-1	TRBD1	TGTGCCAGCAGTTCAGGGGGGACTGAAGCTTTCTTT	CASSSGGTEAFF
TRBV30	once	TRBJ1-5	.	TGTGCCTGGAGTCTGGGTATTATCGGGAGAAATCAGCCCCAGCATTTT	CAWSLGIIGRNQPQHF
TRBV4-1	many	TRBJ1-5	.	TGCGCCAGCAGCCCCGGGCCCAATCAGCCCCAGCATTTT	CASSPGPNQPQHF
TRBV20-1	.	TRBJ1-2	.	TGCAGTGCTAGTAATGGGGTCGAGTTCGCTGGCTACACCTTC	CSASNGVEFAGYTF
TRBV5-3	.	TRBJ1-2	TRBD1	TGTGCCAGAAGCGACCCGGGACAGGGAGACTATGGCTACACCTTC	CARSDPGQGDYGYTF
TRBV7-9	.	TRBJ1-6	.	TGTGCCAGCAGCTTATCGGGACCCACCCTATATAATTCACCCCTCCACTTT	CASSLSGPTLYNSPLHF
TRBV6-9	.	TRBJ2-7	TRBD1	TGTGCCAGCAGTCCCCCGGACAGGGGTCTTCGGGAGCAGTACTTC	CASSPPDRGLREQYF
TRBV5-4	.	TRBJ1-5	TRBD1	TGTGCCAGCAGCTCCAGGGGGTCCAATCAGCCCCAGCATTTT	CASSSRGSNQPQHF
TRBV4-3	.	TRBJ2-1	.	TGCGCCAGCAGCCAAGACCATCCGGGGGGCCTTGGGGATGAGCAGTTCTTC	CASSQDHPGGLGDEQFF
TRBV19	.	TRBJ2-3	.	TGTGCCAGTAGTATTGGGGGGGGGCCCGGCACAGATACGCAGTATTTT	CASSIGGGPGTDTQYF
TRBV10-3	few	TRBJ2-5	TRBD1	TGTGCCACCATGGGGACAGGAGAGACCCAGTACTTC	CATMGTGETQYF
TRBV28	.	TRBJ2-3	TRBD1	TGTGCCAGCAGTACACAGGGGGCTGAAACAGATACGCAGTATTTT	CASSTQGAETDTQYF
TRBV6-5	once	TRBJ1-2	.	TGTGCCAGTAACAGGGACTGGAGTCTAATGGATGGCTACACCTTC	CASNRDWSLMDGYTF
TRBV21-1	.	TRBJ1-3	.	TGTGCCAGCAGCAAAGCAGGAAACTCTGGAAACACCATATATTTT	CASSKAGNSGNTIYF
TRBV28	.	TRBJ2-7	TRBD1	TGTGCCTCCCGGGACAGGGTGACGTACGAGCAGTACTTC	CASRDRVTYEQYF
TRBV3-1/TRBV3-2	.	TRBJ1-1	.	TGTGCCAGCAGCCAAGATAAATTTTGGAGCCCCGGCGCTGAAGCTTTCTTT	CASSQDKFWSPGAEAFF